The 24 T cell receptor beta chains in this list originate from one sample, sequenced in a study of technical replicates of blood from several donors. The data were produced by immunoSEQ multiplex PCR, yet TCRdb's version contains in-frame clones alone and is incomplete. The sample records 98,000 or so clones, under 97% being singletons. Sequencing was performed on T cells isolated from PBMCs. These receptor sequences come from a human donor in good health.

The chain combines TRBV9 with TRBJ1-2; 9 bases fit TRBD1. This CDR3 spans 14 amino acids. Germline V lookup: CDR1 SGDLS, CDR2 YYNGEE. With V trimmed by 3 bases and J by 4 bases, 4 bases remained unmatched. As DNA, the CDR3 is TGTGCCAGCAGCGACAGGGGGCTTGGCTATGGCTACACCTTC. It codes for CASSDRGLGYGYTF.

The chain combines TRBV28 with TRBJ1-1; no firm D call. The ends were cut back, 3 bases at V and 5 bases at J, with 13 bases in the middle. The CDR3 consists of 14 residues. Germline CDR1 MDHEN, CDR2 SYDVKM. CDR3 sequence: CASSFSGVRTEAFF. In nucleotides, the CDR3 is TGTGCCAGCAGTTTTTCCGGGGTTCGGACTGAAGCTTTCTTT.

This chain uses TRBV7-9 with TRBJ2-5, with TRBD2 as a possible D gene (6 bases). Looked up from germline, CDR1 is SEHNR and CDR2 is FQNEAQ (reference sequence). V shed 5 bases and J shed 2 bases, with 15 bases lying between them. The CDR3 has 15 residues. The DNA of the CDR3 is TGTGCCAGCAGCACGAAGTGGGGGGAACAAGAGACCCAGTACTTC. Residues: CASSTKWGEQETQYF.

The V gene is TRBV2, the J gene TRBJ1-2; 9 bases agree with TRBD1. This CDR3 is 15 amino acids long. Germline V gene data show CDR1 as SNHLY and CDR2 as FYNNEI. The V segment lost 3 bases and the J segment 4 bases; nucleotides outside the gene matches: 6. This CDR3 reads CASSDPGTGFYGYTF. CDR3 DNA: TGTGCCAGCAGTGACCCCGGGACAGGGTTCTATGGCTACACCTTC.

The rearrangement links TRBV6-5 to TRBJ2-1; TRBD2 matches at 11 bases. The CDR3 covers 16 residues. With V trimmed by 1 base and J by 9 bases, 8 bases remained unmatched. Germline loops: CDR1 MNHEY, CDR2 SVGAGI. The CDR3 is CASSYFQGLAGREQFF. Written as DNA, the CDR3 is TGTGCCAGCAGTTACTTCCAAGGACTAGCGGGTCGTGAGCAGTTCTTC.

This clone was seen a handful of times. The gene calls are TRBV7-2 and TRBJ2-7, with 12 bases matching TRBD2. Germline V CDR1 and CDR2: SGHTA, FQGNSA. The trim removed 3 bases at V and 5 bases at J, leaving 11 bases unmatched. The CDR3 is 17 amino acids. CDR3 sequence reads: CASSLVLAGGPKDEQYF. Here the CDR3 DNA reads TGTGCCAGCAGCTTGGTGCTAGCGGGAGGGCCGAAGGACGAGCAGTACTTC.

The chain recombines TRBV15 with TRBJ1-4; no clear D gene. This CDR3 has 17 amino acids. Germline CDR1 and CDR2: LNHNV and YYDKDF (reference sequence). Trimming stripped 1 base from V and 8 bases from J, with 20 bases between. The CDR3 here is CATSRGTIAGPGEKLFF. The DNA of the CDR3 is TGTGCCACCAGCAGAGGTACTATAGCGGGCCCGGGAGAAAAACTGTTTTTT.

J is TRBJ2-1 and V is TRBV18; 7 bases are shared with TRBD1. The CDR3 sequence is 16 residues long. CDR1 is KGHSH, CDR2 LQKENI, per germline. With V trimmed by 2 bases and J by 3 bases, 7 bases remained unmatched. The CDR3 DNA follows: TGTGCCAGCTCACCATTGGCGACAGGGTTCTACAATGAGCAGTTCTTC. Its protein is CASSPLATGFYNEQFF.

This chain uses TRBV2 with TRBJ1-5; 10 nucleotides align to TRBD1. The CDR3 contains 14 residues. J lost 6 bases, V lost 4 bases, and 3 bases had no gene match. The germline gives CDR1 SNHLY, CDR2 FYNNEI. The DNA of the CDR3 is TGTGCCAGCAGTGGGACAGGGGGAAGTCAGCCCCAGCATTTT. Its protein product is CASSGTGGSQPQHF.

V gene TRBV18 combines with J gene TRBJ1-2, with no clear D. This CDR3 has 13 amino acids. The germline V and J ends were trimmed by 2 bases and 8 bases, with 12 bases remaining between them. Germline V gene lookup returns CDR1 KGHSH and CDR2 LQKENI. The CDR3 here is CASSPGVASGYTF. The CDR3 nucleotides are TGTGCCAGCTCACCAGGGGTGGCTAGCGGCTACACCTTC.

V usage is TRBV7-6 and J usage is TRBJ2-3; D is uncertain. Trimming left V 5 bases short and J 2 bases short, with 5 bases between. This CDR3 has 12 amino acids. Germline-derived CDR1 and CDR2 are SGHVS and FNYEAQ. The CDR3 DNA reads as TGTGCCAGCAGCCGAGACACAGATACGCAGTATTTT. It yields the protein CASSRDTDTQYF.

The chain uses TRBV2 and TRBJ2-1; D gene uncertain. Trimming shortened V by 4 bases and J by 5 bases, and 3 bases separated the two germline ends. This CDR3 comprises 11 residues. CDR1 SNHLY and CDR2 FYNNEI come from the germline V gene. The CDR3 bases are TGTGCCAGCAGTGCCGACAATGAGCAGTTCTTC. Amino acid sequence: CASSADNEQFF. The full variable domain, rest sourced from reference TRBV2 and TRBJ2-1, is EPEVTQTPSHQVTQMGQEVILRCVPISNHLYFYWYRQILGQKVEFLVSFYNNEISEKSEIFDDQFSVERPDGSNFTLKIRSTKLEDSAMYFCASSADNEQFFGPGTRLTVL.

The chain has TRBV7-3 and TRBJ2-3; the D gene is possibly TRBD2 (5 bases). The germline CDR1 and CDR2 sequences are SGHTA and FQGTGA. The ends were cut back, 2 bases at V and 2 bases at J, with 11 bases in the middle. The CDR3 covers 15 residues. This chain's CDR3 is CASSLYPGITDTQYF. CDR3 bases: TGTGCCAGCAGCTTATACCCGGGGATCACAGATACGCAGTATTTT.

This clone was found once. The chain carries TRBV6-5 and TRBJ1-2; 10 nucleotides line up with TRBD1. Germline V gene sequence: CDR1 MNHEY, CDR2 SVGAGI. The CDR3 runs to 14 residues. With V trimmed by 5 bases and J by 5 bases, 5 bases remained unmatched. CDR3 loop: CASSPDRGLYGYTF. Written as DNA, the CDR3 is TGTGCCAGCAGTCCCGACAGGGGGCTTTATGGCTACACCTTC.

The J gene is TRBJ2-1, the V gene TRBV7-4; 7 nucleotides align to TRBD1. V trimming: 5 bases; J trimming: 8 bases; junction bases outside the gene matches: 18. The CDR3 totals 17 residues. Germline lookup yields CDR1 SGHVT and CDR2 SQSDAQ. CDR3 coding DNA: TGTGCCAGCAGCCCACACACACTAGACAGGGCTAGCCATGAGCAGTTCTTC. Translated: CASSPHTLDRASHEQFF. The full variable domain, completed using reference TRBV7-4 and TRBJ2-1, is GAGVSQSPRYKVAKRGRDVALRCDSISGHVTLYWYRQTLGQGSEVLTYSQSDAQRDKSGRPSGRFSAERPERSVSTLKIQRTEQGDSAVYLCASSPHTLDRASHEQFFGPGTRLTVL.

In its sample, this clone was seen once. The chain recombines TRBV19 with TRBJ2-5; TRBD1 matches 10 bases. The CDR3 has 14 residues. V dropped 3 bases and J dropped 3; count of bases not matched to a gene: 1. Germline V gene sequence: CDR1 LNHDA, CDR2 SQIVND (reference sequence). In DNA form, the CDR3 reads TGTGCCAGTAGTATCGGGACAGGGGAAGAGACCCAGTACTTC. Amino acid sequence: CASSIGTGEETQYF.

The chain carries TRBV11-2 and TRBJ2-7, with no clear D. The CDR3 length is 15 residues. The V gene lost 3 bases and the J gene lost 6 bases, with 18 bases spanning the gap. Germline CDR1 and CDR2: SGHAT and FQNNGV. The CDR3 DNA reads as TGTGCCAGCAGCTTTGCTTTTTCGTGGGCCAGCGAGCAGTACTTC. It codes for CASSFAFSWASEQYF.

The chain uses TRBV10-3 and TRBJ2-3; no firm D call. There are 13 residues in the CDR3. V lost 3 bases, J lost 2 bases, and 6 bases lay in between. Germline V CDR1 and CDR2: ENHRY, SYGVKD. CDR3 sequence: CAISDRLTDTQYF. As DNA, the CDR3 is TGTGCCATCAGTGACAGACTCACAGATACGCAGTATTTT.

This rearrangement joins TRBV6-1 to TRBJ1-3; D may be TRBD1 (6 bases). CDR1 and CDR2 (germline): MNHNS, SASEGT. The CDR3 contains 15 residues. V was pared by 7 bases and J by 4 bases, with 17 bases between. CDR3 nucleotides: TGTGCCAGCAACCCGCGACAGGACGGAGGAAACACCATATATTTT. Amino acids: CASNPRQDGGNTIYF.

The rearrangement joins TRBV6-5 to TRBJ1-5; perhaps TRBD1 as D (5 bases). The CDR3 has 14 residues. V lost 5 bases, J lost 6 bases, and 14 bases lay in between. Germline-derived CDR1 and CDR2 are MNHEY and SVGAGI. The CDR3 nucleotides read TGTGCCAGCAGTCGAATAGGGGAAGGTCAGCCCCAGCATTTT. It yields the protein CASSRIGEGQPQHF.

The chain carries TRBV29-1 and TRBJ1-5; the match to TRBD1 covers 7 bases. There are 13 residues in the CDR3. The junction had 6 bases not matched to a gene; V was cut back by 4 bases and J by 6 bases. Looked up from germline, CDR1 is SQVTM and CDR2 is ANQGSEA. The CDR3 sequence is CSVGGQPGQPQHF. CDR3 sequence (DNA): TGCAGCGTTGGGGGACAGCCAGGTCAGCCCCAGCATTTT.

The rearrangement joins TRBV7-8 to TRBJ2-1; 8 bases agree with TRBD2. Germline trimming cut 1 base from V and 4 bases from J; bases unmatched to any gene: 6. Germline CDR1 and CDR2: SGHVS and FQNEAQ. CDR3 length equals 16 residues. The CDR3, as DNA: TGTGCCAGCAGCTTAGGTGTAGCGGGGAGGTACAATGAGCAGTTCTTC. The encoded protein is CASSLGVAGRYNEQFF.

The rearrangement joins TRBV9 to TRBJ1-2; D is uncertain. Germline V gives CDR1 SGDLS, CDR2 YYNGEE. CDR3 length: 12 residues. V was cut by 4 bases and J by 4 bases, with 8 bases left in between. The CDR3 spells CASSQGGYGYTF. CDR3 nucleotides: TGTGCCAGCAGCCAAGGAGGCTATGGCTACACCTTC.

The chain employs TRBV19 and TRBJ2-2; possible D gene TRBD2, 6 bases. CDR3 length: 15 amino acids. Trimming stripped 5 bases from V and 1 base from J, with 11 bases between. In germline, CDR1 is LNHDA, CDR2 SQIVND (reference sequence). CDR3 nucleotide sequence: TGTGCCAGTAGTCCCGGGGGAGTGAACACCGGGGAGCTGTTTTTT. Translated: CASSPGGVNTGELFF.